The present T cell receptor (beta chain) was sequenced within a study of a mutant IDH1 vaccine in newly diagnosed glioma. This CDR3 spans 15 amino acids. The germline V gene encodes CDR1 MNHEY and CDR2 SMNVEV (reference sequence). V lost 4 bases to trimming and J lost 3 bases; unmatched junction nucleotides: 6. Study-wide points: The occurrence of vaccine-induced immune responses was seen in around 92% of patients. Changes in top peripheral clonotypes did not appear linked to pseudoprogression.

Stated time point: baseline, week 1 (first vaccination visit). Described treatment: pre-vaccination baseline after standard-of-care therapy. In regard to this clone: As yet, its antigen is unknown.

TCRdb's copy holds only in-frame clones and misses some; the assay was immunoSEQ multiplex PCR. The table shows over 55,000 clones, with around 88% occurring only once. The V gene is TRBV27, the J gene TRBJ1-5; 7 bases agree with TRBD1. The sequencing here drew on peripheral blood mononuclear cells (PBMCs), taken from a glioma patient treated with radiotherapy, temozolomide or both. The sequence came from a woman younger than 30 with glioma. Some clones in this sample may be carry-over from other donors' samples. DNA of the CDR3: TGTGCCAGCAGTTCCGGGGGACAGCTCAATCAGCCCCAGCATTTT. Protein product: CASSSGGQLNQPQHF.